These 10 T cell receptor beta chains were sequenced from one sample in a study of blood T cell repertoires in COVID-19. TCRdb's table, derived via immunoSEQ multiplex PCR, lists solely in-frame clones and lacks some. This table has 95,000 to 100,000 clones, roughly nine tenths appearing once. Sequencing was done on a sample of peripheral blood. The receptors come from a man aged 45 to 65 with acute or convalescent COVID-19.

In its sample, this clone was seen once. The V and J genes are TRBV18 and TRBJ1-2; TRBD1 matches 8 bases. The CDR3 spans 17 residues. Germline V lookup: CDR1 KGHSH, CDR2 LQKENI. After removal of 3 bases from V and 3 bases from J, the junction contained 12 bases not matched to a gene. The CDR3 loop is CASSPFNPGGSHYGYTF. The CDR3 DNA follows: TGTGCCAGCTCACCCTTTAACCCAGGGGGCTCTCACTATGGCTACACCTTC.

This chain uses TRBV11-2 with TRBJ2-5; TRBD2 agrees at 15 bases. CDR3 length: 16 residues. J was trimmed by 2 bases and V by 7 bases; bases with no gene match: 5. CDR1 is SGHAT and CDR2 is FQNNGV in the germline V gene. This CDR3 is CASTRGLAGGQETQYF. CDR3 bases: TGTGCCAGCACCAGGGGACTAGCGGGGGGACAAGAGACCCAGTACTTC.

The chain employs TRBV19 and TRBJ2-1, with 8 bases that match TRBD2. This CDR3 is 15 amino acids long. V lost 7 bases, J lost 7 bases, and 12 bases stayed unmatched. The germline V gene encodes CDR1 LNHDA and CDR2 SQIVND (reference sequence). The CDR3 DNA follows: TGTGCCAGTACCCAAATCCGGGGGGGCTGGAATGAGCAGTTCTTC. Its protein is CASTQIRGGWNEQFF.

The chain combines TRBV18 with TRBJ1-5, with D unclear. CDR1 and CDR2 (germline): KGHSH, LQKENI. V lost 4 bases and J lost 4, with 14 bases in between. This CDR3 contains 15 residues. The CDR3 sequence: CASSLANPLNQPQHF. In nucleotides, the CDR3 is TGTGCCAGCTCACTGGCCAACCCCCTGAATCAGCCCCAGCATTTT.

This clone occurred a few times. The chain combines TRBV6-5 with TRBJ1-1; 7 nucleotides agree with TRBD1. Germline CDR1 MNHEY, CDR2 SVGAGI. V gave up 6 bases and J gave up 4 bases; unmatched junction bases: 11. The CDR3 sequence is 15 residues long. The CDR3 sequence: CASRSIGGASTEAFF. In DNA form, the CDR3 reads TGTGCCAGCAGATCCATAGGGGGCGCGAGCACTGAAGCTTTCTTT.

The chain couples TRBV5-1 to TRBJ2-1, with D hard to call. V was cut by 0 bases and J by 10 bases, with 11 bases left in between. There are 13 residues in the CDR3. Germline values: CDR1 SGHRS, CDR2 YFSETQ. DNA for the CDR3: TGCGCCAGCAGCTTGGAGAACTTTTTCGAGCAGTTCTTC. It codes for CASSLENFFEQFF.

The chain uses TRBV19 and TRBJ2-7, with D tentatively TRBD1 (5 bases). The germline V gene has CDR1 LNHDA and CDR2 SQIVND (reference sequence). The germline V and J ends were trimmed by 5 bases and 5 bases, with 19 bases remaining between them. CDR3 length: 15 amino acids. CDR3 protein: CASSPRTPPADEQYF. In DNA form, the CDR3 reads TGTGCCAGTAGTCCTCGGACACCGCCGGCCGACGAGCAGTACTTC.

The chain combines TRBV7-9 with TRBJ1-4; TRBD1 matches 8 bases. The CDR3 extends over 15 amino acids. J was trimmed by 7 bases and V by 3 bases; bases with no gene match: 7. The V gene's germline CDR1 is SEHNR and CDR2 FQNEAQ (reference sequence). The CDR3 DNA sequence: TGTGCCAGCAGCTTCGCGCCCCAGGGGGCTGAAAAACTGTTTTTT. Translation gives CASSFAPQGAEKLFF. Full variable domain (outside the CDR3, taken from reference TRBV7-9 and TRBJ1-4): DTGVSQNPRHKITKRGQNVTFRCDPISEHNRLYWYRQTLGQGPEFLTYFQNEAQLEKSRLLSDRFSAERPKGSFSTLEIQRTEQGDSAMYLCASSFAPQGAEKLFFGSGTQLSVL.

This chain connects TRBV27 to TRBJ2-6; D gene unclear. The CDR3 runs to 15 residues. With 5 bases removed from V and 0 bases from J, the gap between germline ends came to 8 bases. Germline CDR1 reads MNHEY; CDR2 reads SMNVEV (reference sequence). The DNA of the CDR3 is TGTGCCAGCAGTACCCCTAGCTCTGGGGCCAACGTCCTGACTTTC. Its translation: CASSTPSSGANVLTF.

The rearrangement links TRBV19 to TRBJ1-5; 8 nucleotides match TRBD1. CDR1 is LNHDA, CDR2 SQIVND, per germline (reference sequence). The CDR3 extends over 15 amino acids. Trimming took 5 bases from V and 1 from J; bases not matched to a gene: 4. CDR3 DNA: TGTGCCAGTAGTTCTCGACAGGGGAGCAATCAGCCCCAGCATTTT. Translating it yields CASSSRQGSNQPQHF.